The rows below give T cell receptor beta chains drawn from one sample of a study of control samples from healthy donors and cancer patients. Clones were read by immunoSEQ multiplex PCR, and TCRdb kept only the in-frame ones, dropping some. The sample consists of around 58,000 clones, 70% to 90% of them appearing once. The sample was blood. The receptor source for this set is a man aged 50-60 years in good health. Both conserved end residues are part of each CDR3. Fields, in order: D gene, J gene, V gene, clone size, CDR3 DNA, CDR3 protein. A D gene is named only where the DNA matches it firmly. Part of the rows lack a size; the others show once, few, many or a class for expanded clones.

d_call: TRBD2; j_call: TRBJ2-1; v_call: TRBV9; clone_size: .; cdr3_nt: TGTGCCAGCCAGCCGGGAGGATACAATGAGCAGTTCTTC; cdr3_aa: CASQPGGYNEQFF
d_call: .; j_call: TRBJ2-7; v_call: TRBV3-1/TRBV3-2; clone_size: .; cdr3_nt: TGTGCCGGACCTACTGTTGGAGGTATGGCATCCTACGAGCAGTACTTC; cdr3_aa: CAGPTVGGMASYEQYF
d_call: TRBD1; j_call: TRBJ1-2; v_call: TRBV19; clone_size: .; cdr3_nt: TGTGCCACTGCATCGGGACAGGGATTCTATGGCTACACCTTC; cdr3_aa: CATASGQGFYGYTF
d_call: TRBD1; j_call: TRBJ2-7; v_call: TRBV10-2; clone_size: once; cdr3_nt: TGCGCCAGCAGGCGGGACAGGGTTTCCGAGCAGTACTTC; cdr3_aa: CASRRDRVSEQYF
d_call: .; j_call: TRBJ2-7; v_call: TRBV28; clone_size: .; cdr3_nt: TGTGCCAGCAGTTCGACCGGATTACTATCCTACGAGCAGTACTTC; cdr3_aa: CASSSTGLLSYEQYF
d_call: TRBD1; j_call: TRBJ1-2; v_call: TRBV6-1; clone_size: .; cdr3_nt: TGTGCCAGCAGTGTCGGACCGCAGGGGGCTAACTATGGCTACACCTTC; cdr3_aa: CASSVGPQGANYGYTF
d_call: TRBD1; j_call: TRBJ2-7; v_call: TRBV19; clone_size: .; cdr3_nt: TGTGCCAGTAGTATACCCCTCGGGACAGGGAGGTCCGAGCAGTACTTC; cdr3_aa: CASSIPLGTGRSEQYF
d_call: .; j_call: TRBJ1-1; v_call: TRBV18; clone_size: once; cdr3_nt: TGTGCCAGCTCACCCCTTCGGGACACTGAAGCTTTCTTT; cdr3_aa: CASSPLRDTEAFF
d_call: TRBD1; j_call: TRBJ1-2; v_call: TRBV9; clone_size: once; cdr3_nt: TGTGCCAGCAGCCCTCGAGCGGGGGGACAGTTCGGCTACACCTTC; cdr3_aa: CASSPRAGGQFGYTF
d_call: .; j_call: TRBJ2-7; v_call: TRBV6-5; clone_size: .; cdr3_nt: TGTGCCAGCAGTTACCTCTACGAGCAGTACTTC; cdr3_aa: CASSYLYEQYF
d_call: .; j_call: TRBJ2-7; v_call: TRBV24-1; clone_size: once; cdr3_nt: TGTGCCACCAGTGACTCCTACGAGCAGTACTTC; cdr3_aa: CATSDSYEQYF
d_call: .; j_call: TRBJ2-2; v_call: TRBV9; clone_size: .; cdr3_nt: TGTGCCAGCAGCGTCGTGGACAGCACCGGGGAGCTGTTTTTT; cdr3_aa: CASSVVDSTGELFF
d_call: .; j_call: TRBJ2-7; v_call: TRBV6-5; clone_size: .; cdr3_nt: TGTGCCAGCAGTTACGCGAGCTCCTACGAGCAGTACTTC; cdr3_aa: CASSYASSYEQYF
d_call: TRBD2; j_call: TRBJ2-3; v_call: TRBV19; clone_size: once; cdr3_nt: TGTGCCAGTACCTCACTAGCGGGAGGGCCGGGGGATACGCAGTATTTT; cdr3_aa: CASTSLAGGPGDTQYF
d_call: .; j_call: TRBJ1-1; v_call: TRBV6-1; clone_size: .; cdr3_nt: TGTGCCAGCAGTGAAGTCTGGGGCATGAACACTGAAGCTTTCTTT; cdr3_aa: CASSEVWGMNTEAFF
d_call: .; j_call: TRBJ2-5; v_call: TRBV5-6; clone_size: .; cdr3_nt: TGTGCCAGCAGCTTGGGGATCGGCGTCCAAGAGACCCAGTACTTC; cdr3_aa: CASSLGIGVQETQYF
d_call: TRBD2; j_call: TRBJ2-3; v_call: TRBV11-2; clone_size: .; cdr3_nt: TGTGCCAGCAGCTTAGCAGCGGGGATGGGCACAGATACGCAGTATTTT; cdr3_aa: CASSLAAGMGTDTQYF
d_call: .; j_call: TRBJ1-1; v_call: TRBV10-1; clone_size: .; cdr3_nt: TGCGCCAGCAGGGGGGGGCCAGAGAGAACTATGAACACTGAAGCTTTCTTT; cdr3_aa: CASRGGPERTMNTEAFF
d_call: .; j_call: TRBJ1-3; v_call: TRBV2; clone_size: .; cdr3_nt: TGTGCCAGCAGTGGCCGAGGGCTCGGAAACACCATATATTTT; cdr3_aa: CASSGRGLGNTIYF
d_call: .; j_call: TRBJ2-1; v_call: TRBV7-2; clone_size: .; cdr3_nt: TGTGCCAGCAGCTTACCAGGGAACCACAATGAGCAGTTCTTC; cdr3_aa: CASSLPGNHNEQFF
d_call: .; j_call: TRBJ1-5; v_call: TRBV28; clone_size: .; cdr3_nt: TGTGCCAGCAGACTCCGCCCGGTCCCCAATCAGCCCCAGCATTTT; cdr3_aa: CASRLRPVPNQPQHF
d_call: TRBD1; j_call: TRBJ1-6; v_call: TRBV28; clone_size: .; cdr3_nt: TGTGCCAGCATGGAATCCGACAGGGATCAGTATAATTCACCCCTCCACTTT; cdr3_aa: CASMESDRDQYNSPLHF
d_call: .; j_call: TRBJ2-2; v_call: TRBV11-3; clone_size: .; cdr3_nt: TGTGCCAGCAGCTTAGTAGGGGCAGGAGGAAACACCGGGGAGCTGTTTTTT; cdr3_aa: CASSLVGAGGNTGELFF
d_call: TRBD2; j_call: TRBJ2-3; v_call: TRBV5-1; clone_size: .; cdr3_nt: TGCGCCAGCAGCTTGGGACTAGCGGAGACAGATACGCAGTATTTT; cdr3_aa: CASSLGLAETDTQYF
d_call: TRBD2; j_call: TRBJ2-1; v_call: TRBV12-3/TRBV12-4; clone_size: .; cdr3_nt: TGTGCCAGCAGCTCCGGGACTAGCGCCCCGTTCTTC; cdr3_aa: CASSSGTSAPFF
d_call: .; j_call: TRBJ1-6; v_call: TRBV5-1; clone_size: once; cdr3_nt: TGCGCCAGCAGCTTGGGAGTAGGGGTCAATTCACCCCTCCACTTT; cdr3_aa: CASSLGVGVNSPLHF
d_call: .; j_call: TRBJ1-5; v_call: TRBV19; clone_size: few; cdr3_nt: TGTGCCAGTAGTGCCGCCCGGGGGCAGAGCAATCAGCCCCAGCATTTT; cdr3_aa: CASSAARGQSNQPQHF
d_call: .; j_call: TRBJ1-4; v_call: TRBV6-1; clone_size: .; cdr3_nt: TGTGCCAGCAGTGAAGGGACCACAGGTGAAAAACTGTTTTTT; cdr3_aa: CASSEGTTGEKLFF
d_call: TRBD1; j_call: TRBJ2-5; v_call: TRBV18; clone_size: .; cdr3_nt: TGTGCCAGCTCACCACGGGCAGGGGGCCTTAAAGAGACCCAGTACTTC; cdr3_aa: CASSPRAGGLKETQYF
d_call: TRBD2; j_call: TRBJ2-5; v_call: TRBV27; clone_size: .; cdr3_nt: TGTGCCAGCAGGGGGGGAGGGGCTGGAGAGACCCAGTACTTC; cdr3_aa: CASRGGGAGETQYF
d_call: .; j_call: TRBJ2-1; v_call: TRBV2; clone_size: .; cdr3_nt: TGTGCCAGCAGTGAACCAACAATCCGCTCCTACAATGAGCAGTTCTTC; cdr3_aa: CASSEPTIRSYNEQFF
d_call: TRBD2; j_call: TRBJ2-3; v_call: TRBV2; clone_size: .; cdr3_nt: TGTGCCAGCAGTGCAGGGCTAGCGGGAGGTGGAGGCACGCAGTATTTT; cdr3_aa: CASSAGLAGGGGTQYF
d_call: .; j_call: TRBJ1-1; v_call: TRBV6-5; clone_size: few; cdr3_nt: TGTGCCAGCAGTTACTGGGAGAACACTGAAGCTTTCTTT; cdr3_aa: CASSYWENTEAFF
d_call: TRBD2; j_call: TRBJ2-1; v_call: TRBV28; clone_size: .; cdr3_nt: TGTGCCAGCAGTTCCCCCGGGACTAGCGGGAGTGATGAGCAGTTCTTC; cdr3_aa: CASSSPGTSGSDEQFF
d_call: .; j_call: TRBJ2-5; v_call: TRBV30; clone_size: .; cdr3_nt: TGTGCCTGGAGCAGGGGTTCGGGCGGGCCGGAGACCCAGTACTTC; cdr3_aa: CAWSRGSGGPETQYF
d_call: TRBD1; j_call: TRBJ1-4; v_call: TRBV28; clone_size: few; cdr3_nt: TGTGCCAGCAGTACAGGGGGGGCTGGTGAAAAACTGTTTTTT; cdr3_aa: CASSTGGAGEKLFF
d_call: TRBD1; j_call: TRBJ1-6; v_call: TRBV6-5; clone_size: .; cdr3_nt: TGTGCCAGCAGGGGACAGGGGAAGATGTCACCCCTCCACTTT; cdr3_aa: CASRGQGKMSPLHF
d_call: .; j_call: TRBJ2-7; v_call: TRBV28; clone_size: .; cdr3_nt: TGTGCCAGCAGGCCAAGTGGACTCTTCTACGAGCAGTACTTC; cdr3_aa: CASRPSGLFYEQYF
d_call: .; j_call: TRBJ2-6; v_call: TRBV15; clone_size: .; cdr3_nt: TGTGCCACCAATACAGGGTTCTCTGGGGCCAACGTCCTGACTTTC; cdr3_aa: CATNTGFSGANVLTF
d_call: TRBD1; j_call: TRBJ2-7; v_call: TRBV9; clone_size: .; cdr3_nt: TGTGCCAGCAGCGGAAGAGGGGGGACAGGCTCCTACGAGCAGTACTTC; cdr3_aa: CASSGRGGTGSYEQYF
d_call: TRBD2; j_call: TRBJ2-7; v_call: TRBV29-1; clone_size: .; cdr3_nt: TGCAGCGTTGACTCAGGGCTAGCGGGAGACGAGCAGTACTTC; cdr3_aa: CSVDSGLAGDEQYF
d_call: TRBD1; j_call: TRBJ1-4; v_call: TRBV28; clone_size: once; cdr3_nt: TGTGCCAGCAGTTCCCTAGGGACAGCTAATGAAAAACTGTTTTTT; cdr3_aa: CASSSLGTANEKLFF
d_call: .; j_call: TRBJ1-3; v_call: TRBV2; clone_size: .; cdr3_nt: TGTGCCAGCAGTTGGATGGGCTCTGGAAACACCATATATTTT; cdr3_aa: CASSWMGSGNTIYF
d_call: TRBD2; j_call: TRBJ2-3; v_call: TRBV7-2; clone_size: .; cdr3_nt: TGTGCCAGCAGCTTCGCGGGAGCGATCACAGATACGCAGTATTTT; cdr3_aa: CASSFAGAITDTQYF
d_call: .; j_call: TRBJ2-4; v_call: TRBV9; clone_size: once; cdr3_nt: TGTGCCAGCAGCGTAGAAGGGGTGTCGACCAAAAACATTCAGTACTTC; cdr3_aa: CASSVEGVSTKNIQYF
d_call: TRBD2; j_call: TRBJ2-1; v_call: TRBV6-6; clone_size: .; cdr3_nt: TGTGCCAGCAGTCCCCTAGCGGGAGGGCCTCAATTCGATGAGCAGTTCTTC; cdr3_aa: CASSPLAGGPQFDEQFF
d_call: .; j_call: TRBJ1-5; v_call: TRBV19; clone_size: .; cdr3_nt: TGTGCCAGTAGTATCGCGACAGGCCAAGAACAGCATTTT; cdr3_aa: CASSIATGQEQHF
d_call: TRBD1; j_call: TRBJ1-4; v_call: TRBV18; clone_size: .; cdr3_nt: TGTGCCAGCTCACCCGACACAGGGGTTAATGAAAAACTGTTTTTT; cdr3_aa: CASSPDTGVNEKLFF
d_call: TRBD2; j_call: TRBJ2-5; v_call: TRBV7-2; clone_size: .; cdr3_nt: TGTGCCAGCAGCTTACGAGCGTCTAGCGGGGGACTCGGTCAAGAGACCCAGTACTTC; cdr3_aa: CASSLRASSGGLGQETQYF
d_call: .; j_call: TRBJ1-5; v_call: TRBV19; clone_size: .; cdr3_nt: TGTGCCAGTAAGACACAAGATAGCAATCAGCCCCAGCATTTT; cdr3_aa: CASKTQDSNQPQHF
d_call: TRBD2; j_call: TRBJ2-1; v_call: TRBV25-1; clone_size: .; cdr3_nt: TGTGCCAGCGTGGTAGGGACTAGCGGTTGGGATGAGCAGTTCTTC; cdr3_aa: CASVVGTSGWDEQFF
d_call: .; j_call: TRBJ2-2; v_call: TRBV30; clone_size: few; cdr3_nt: TGTGCCTGGAGTAAACGGGAGAAAGACACCGGGGAGCTGTTTTTT; cdr3_aa: CAWSKREKDTGELFF
d_call: TRBD1; j_call: TRBJ1-2; v_call: TRBV12-3/TRBV12-4; clone_size: .; cdr3_nt: TGTGCCAGCAGTCCCGGGACAGGCTATGGCTACACCTTC; cdr3_aa: CASSPGTGYGYTF